This TCR beta chain was sequenced in a study of cytomegalovirus exposure and HLA in healthy donors. The germline V gene has CDR1 MNHEY and CDR2 SVGAGI. The CDR3 is made up of 14 amino acids. With regard to this clone: Its ends do not fully match the called genes, so a read error is possible.

The study ran its PCR with 60 Vbeta and 13 Jbeta primers. Some clones are missing from TCRdb's copy, which holds only in-frame ones; the method was immunoSEQ multiplex PCR. The sample consists of about 120,000 clones, roughly four fifths of them appearing once. This sequence was found in a man aged 40-55 years in good health and CMV-seronegative. Material for sequencing was PBMCs. This chain links TRBV6-5 with TRBJ2-7; D might be TRBD2 (6 bases). The CDR3: CASSYSGGSSEQYF. In DNA form, the CDR3 reads TGTGCCAGCAGTTACTCGGGGGGTTCCTCCGAGCAGTACTTC.